This TCR beta chain comes out of a study of cytomegalovirus exposure and HLA in healthy donors. Study-wide results and caveats: Relative to equally common others, HLA-associated TCR beta chains showed greater clonal expansion in a later analysis. Fewer N-insertions than the roughly 630-donor mean were reportedly shown by an Asian-associated ancestry cluster in a later analysis. Earlier analysis yielded a pattern in which most TCR beta V segments were productive about 90% or about 30% of the time. Cytomegalovirus association was assigned to more than 150 TCR beta chains.

V dropped 4 bases and J dropped 2; count of bases not matched to a gene: 7. CDR1 is MNHEY, CDR2 SVGAGI, per germline. The CDR3 is 16 amino acids. In the case of this clone: The antigen is not known.

With 60 Vbeta and 13 Jbeta primers, the PCR was carried out. The method was immunoSEQ multiplex PCR; TCRdb's version includes in-frame clones alone and lacks a portion of them. The table for this sample gives some 70,000 clones. The sample taken for sequencing was PBMCs. The chain employs TRBV6-5 and TRBJ2-3, with TRBD1 matching over 9 bases. The clonotype originates from a boy between 10 and 17 years old in good health and CMV-seronegative. This chain's CDR3 is CASSSRTGDTTDTQYF. CDR3 nucleotide sequence: TGTGCCAGCAGTTCTCGGACAGGGGACACCACAGATACGCAGTATTTT.